The 7 T cell receptor beta chains below all came from one sample that was sequenced in a study of beta chain features in type 1 diabetes. The entirety of the isolated RNA underwent reverse transcription, so expressed TCRB transcripts were sequenced. Only in-frame clones appear in the TCRdb table, and some are missing; sequencing was by immunoSEQ multiplex PCR. The profile shows about 290,000 clones, under 8.5% of them singletons. Specimen: central memory CD4+ T cells from blood. The source is a woman aged 18-30 years in good health.

The chain links TRBV4-2 to TRBJ1-1; D is unresolved. CDR3 size: 14 residues. V was trimmed by 0 bases and J by 1 base, leaving 6 bases between them. CDR1 and CDR2 from the germline V gene are LGHNA and YNFKEQ. The CDR3 DNA sequence: TGTGCCAGCAGCCAAGACCTCGGGAACACTGAAGCTTTCTTT. It specifies CASSQDLGNTEAFF.

This clone was picked up a small number of times. The genes are TRBV2 and TRBJ2-1; the match to TRBD2 covers 10 bases. Per the germline V gene, CDR1 is SNHLY and CDR2 is FYNNEI. The trim removed 6 bases at V and 0 bases at J, leaving 5 bases unmatched. The CDR3 is 16 amino acids. CDR3 sequence (DNA): TGTGCCAGCAGGTCTCTAGCGGGGGACTCCTACAATGAGCAGTTCTTC. Encoded protein: CASRSLAGDSYNEQFF.

CDR3 sequence (DNA): TGCAGCGTTCTTGCCCCCCTGAACGAAAAACTGTTTTTT. Amino acids: CSVLAPLNEKLFF. This chain connects TRBV29-1 to TRBJ1-4; D unclear. Germline lookup yields CDR1 SQVTM and CDR2 ANQGSEA. Trimming left V 5 bases short and J 8 bases short, with 15 bases between. CDR3 length: 13 residues.

The chain carries TRBV27 and TRBJ2-1; the match to TRBD1 covers 7 bases. Germline V gene lookup returns CDR1 MNHEY and CDR2 SMNVEV (reference sequence). V lost 3 bases, J lost 7 bases, and 6 bases stayed unmatched. CDR3 length: 14 residues. CDR3 residues: CASSFTGVWNEQFF. Here the CDR3 DNA reads TGTGCCAGCAGTTTCACAGGGGTATGGAATGAGCAGTTCTTC.

This clone was observed a handful of times. The V and J genes are TRBV14 and TRBJ2-1, with 8 bases lining up with TRBD2. Germline-derived CDR1 and CDR2 are SGHDN and FVKESK. Germline trimming cut 1 base from V and 1 base from J; bases unmatched to any gene: 0. The CDR3 has 15 amino acids. CDR3 protein: CASSQAGGSYNEQFF. CDR3 DNA sequence: TGTGCCAGCAGCCAAGCGGGAGGGTCCTACAATGAGCAGTTCTTC.

The V gene is TRBV11-1, the J gene TRBJ2-5, with D perhaps TRBD2 (5 bases). V lost 2 bases, J lost 7 bases, and 11 bases lay in between. Germline CDR1 and CDR2: SGHAT and FQDESV (reference sequence). The CDR3 runs 13 residues. The CDR3 DNA reads as TGTGCCAGCAGCTTAATAAGAGGGAGGACCCAGTACTTC. Amino acid sequence: CASSLIRGRTQYF.

This clone was recorded a few times. Other DNA sequences in the sample encode the same CDR3. This chain links TRBV5-1 with TRBJ2-5; D call uncertain. Germline lookup yields CDR1 SGHRS and CDR2 YFSETQ. The CDR3 extends over 13 amino acids. Trimming left V 0 bases short and J 5 bases short, with 8 bases between. The CDR3, as DNA: TGCGCCAGCAGCTTGGGCCCTCAGGAGACCCAGTACTTC. This sequence encodes CASSLGPQETQYF.